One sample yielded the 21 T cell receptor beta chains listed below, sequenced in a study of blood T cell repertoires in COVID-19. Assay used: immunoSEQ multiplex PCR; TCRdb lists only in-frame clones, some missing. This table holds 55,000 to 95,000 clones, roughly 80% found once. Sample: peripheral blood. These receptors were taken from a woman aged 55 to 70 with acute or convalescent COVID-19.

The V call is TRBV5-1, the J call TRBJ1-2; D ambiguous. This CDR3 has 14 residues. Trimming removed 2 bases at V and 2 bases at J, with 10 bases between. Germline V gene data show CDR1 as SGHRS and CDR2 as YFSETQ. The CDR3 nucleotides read TGCGCCAGCAGCTTAGATCCGGTAAACTATGGCTACACCTTC. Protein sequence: CASSLDPVNYGYTF.

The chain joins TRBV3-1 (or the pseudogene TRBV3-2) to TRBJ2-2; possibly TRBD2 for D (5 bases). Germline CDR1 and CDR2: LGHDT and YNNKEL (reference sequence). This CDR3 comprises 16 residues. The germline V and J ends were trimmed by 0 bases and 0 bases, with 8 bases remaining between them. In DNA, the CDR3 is TGTGCCAGCAGCCAAGACTCCGGGACGAACACCGGGGAGCTGTTTTTT. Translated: CASSQDSGTNTGELFF.

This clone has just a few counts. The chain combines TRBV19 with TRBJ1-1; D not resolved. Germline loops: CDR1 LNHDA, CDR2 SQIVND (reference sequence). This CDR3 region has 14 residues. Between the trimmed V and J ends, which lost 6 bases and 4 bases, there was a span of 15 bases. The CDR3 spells CASSLSRQTTEAFF. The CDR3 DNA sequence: TGTGCCAGTAGCCTCTCGAGGCAAACCACTGAAGCTTTCTTT.

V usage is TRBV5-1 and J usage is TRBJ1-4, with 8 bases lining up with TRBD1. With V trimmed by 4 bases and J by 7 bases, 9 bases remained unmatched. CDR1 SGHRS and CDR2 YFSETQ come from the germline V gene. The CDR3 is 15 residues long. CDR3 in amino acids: CASSPQGAGGEKLFF. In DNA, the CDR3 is TGCGCCAGCAGCCCCCAGGGGGCAGGAGGTGAAAAACTGTTTTTT.

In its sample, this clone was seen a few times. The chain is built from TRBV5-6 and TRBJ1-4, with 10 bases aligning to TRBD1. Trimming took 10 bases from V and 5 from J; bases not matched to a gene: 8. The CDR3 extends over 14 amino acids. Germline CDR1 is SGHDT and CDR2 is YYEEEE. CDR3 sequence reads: CASYRQGANEKLFF. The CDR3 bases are TGTGCCTCCTACCGACAGGGGGCAAATGAAAAACTGTTTTTT.

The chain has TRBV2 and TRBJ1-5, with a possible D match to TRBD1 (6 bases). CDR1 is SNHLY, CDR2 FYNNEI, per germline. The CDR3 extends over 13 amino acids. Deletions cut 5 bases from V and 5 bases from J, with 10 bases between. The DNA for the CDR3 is TGTGCCAGCAGTCTCCAGGGGTATCAGCCCCAGCATTTT. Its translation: CASSLQGYQPQHF.

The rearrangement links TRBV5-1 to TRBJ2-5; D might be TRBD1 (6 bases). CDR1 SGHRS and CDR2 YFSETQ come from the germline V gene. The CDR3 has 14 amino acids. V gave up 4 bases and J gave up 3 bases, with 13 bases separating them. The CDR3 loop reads CASSRARDKETQYF. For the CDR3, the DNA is TGCGCCAGCAGCAGGGCAAGGGACAAAGAGACCCAGTACTTC. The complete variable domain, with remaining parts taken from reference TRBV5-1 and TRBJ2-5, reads KAGVTQTPRYLIKTRGQQVTLSCSPISGHRSVSWYQQTPGQGLQFLFEYFSETQRNKGNFPGRFSGRQFSNSRSEMNVSTLELGDSALYLCASSRARDKETQYFGPGTRLLVL.

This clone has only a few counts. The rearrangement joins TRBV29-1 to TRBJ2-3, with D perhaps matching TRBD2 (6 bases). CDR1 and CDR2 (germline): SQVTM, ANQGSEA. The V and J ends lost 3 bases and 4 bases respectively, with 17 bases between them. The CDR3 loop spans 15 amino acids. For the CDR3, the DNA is TGCAGCGTTGATTTGGCAGGGACTCGCGCAGATACGCAGTATTTT. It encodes CSVDLAGTRADTQYF.

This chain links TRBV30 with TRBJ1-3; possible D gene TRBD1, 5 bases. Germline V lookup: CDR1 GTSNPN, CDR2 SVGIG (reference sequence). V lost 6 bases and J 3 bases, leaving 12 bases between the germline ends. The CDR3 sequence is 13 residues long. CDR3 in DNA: TGTGCCTGCAAGACAGAGAATGGAAACACCATATATTTT. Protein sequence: CACKTENGNTIYF.

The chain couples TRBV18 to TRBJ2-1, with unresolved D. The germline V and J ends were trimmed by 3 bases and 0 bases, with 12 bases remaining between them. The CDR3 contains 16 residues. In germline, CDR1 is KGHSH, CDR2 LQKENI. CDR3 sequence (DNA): TGTGCCAGCTCACCCTCCGGGTTAAACTCCTACAATGAGCAGTTCTTC. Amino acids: CASSPSGLNSYNEQFF.

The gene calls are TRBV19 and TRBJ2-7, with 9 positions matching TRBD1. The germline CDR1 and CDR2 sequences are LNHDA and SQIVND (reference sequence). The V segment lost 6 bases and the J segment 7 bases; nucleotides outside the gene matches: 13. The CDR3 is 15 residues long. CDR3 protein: CASRDRGQGYSEQYF. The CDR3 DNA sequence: TGTGCCAGTAGGGACAGGGGACAGGGTTATTCGGAGCAGTACTTC. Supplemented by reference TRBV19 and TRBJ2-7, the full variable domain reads DGGITQSPKYLFRKEGQNVTLSCEQNLNHDAMYWYRQDPGQGLRLIYYSQIVNDFQKGDIAEGYSVSREKKESFPLTVTSAQKNPTAFYLCASRDRGQGYSEQYFGPGTRLTVT.

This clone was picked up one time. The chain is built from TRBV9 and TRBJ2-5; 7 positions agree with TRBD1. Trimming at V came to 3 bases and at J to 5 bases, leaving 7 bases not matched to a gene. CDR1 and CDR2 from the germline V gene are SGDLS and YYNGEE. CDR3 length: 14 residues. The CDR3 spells CASSALTGTETQYF. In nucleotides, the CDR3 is TGTGCCAGCAGCGCCCTGACAGGGACGGAGACCCAGTACTTC.

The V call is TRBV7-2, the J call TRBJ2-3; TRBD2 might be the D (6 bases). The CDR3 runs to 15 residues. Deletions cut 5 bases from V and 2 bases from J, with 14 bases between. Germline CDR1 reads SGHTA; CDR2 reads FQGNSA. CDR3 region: CASSQGLLLTDTQYF. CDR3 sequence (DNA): TGTGCCAGCAGCCAGGGACTTCTACTCACAGATACGCAGTATTTT.

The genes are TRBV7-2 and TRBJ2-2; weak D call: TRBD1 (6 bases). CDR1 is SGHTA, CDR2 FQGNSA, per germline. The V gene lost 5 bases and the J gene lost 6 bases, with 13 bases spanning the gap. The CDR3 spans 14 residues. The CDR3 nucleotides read TGTGCCAGCAGCGTCTTACAGGGCTCCGGGGAGCTGTTTTTT. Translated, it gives CASSVLQGSGELFF.

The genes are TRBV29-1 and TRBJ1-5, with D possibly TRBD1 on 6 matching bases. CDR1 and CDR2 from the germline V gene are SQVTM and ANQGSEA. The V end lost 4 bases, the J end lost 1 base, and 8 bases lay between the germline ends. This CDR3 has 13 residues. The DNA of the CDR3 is TGCAGCGTTGCCACAGGGAGCAATCAGCCCCAGCATTTT. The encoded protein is CSVATGSNQPQHF.

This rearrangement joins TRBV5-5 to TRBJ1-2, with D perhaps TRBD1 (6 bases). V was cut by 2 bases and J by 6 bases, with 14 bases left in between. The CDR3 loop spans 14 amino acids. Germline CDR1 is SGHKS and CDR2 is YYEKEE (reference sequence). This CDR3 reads CASSLQGRKDGYTF. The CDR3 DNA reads TGTGCCAGCAGCTTACAGGGAAGGAAGGATGGCTACACCTTC.

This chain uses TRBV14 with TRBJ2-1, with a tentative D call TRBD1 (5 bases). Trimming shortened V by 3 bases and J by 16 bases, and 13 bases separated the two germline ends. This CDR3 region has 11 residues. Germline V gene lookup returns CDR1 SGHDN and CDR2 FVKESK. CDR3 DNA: TGTGCCAGCAGCCACCAGGGTTATATATTCTTC. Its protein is CASSHQGYIFF.

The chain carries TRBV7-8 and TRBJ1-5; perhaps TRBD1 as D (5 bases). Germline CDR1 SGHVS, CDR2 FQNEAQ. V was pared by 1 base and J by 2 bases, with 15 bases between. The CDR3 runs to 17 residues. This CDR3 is CASSLVETVWGNQPQHF. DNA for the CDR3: TGTGCCAGCAGCTTAGTGGAGACAGTCTGGGGCAATCAGCCCCAGCATTTT.

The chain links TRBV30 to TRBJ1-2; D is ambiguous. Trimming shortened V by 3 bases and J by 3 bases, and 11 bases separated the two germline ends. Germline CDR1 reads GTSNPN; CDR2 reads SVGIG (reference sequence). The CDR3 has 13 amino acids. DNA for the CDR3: TGTGCCTGGAGCCCCCGGGGATACTATGGCTACACCTTC. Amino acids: CAWSPRGYYGYTF.

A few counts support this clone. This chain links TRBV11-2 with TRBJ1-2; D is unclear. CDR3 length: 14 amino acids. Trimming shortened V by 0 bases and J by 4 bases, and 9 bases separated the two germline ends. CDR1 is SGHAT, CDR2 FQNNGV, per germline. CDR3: CASSLESRFYGYTF. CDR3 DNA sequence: TGTGCCAGCAGCTTAGAATCACGGTTCTATGGCTACACCTTC.

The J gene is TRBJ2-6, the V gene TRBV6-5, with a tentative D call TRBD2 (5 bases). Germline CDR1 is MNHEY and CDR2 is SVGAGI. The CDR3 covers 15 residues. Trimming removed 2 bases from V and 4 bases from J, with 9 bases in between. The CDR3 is CASSYEGSGANVLTF. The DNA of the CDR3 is TGTGCCAGCAGTTACGAGGGATCCGGGGCCAACGTCCTGACTTTC.